This T cell receptor beta chain was obtained from a study of a mutant IDH1 vaccine in newly diagnosed glioma. As concerns this clone: The target antigen is unknown.

Stated time point: week 23, last vaccination. Doses comprised 300 ug of mutant IDH1 20-mer peptide each, plus topical imiquimod. CDR3 length equals 15 residues. The germline V gene encodes CDR1 LNHDA and CDR2 SQIVND (reference sequence). V was cut by 3 bases and J by 0 bases, with 11 bases left in between. Produced via immunoSEQ multiplex PCR; TCRdb's table is partial and in-frame only. Of tens of thousands of clones listed, approximately 89% were seen once; the top ten hold roughly 0.74%. V usage is TRBV19 and J usage is TRBJ2-5, with D possibly TRBD1 on 6 matching bases. This material consisted of PBMCs, taken from a glioma patient whose treatment included an IDH1 peptide vaccine. This sequence was found in a woman between 50 and 59 years old with glioma. In nucleotides, the CDR3 is TGTGCCAGTAGTATGGGGGCGACGTACCAAGAGACCCAGTACTTC. This sequence encodes CASSMGATYQETQYF.